This is a list of T cell receptor beta chains from one sample in a study of blood T cell repertoires in COVID-19. Data came from immunoSEQ multiplex PCR; TCRdb stores just in-frame clones and leaves some out. Altogether approximately 500,000 clones are present, roughly 90% being singletons, with the ten largest covering less than 2%. Sequenced input: PBMCs or T cells enriched from blood (not recorded which). The receptors derive from a woman in her thirties or forties who had recovered from COVID-19. The CDR3 runs from the conserved cysteine through the conserved F or W. Each record gives: V gene, J gene, clone size, CDR3 protein. Size is stated for part of the rows, as once, few or many counts, or as a class when the clone is expanded.

>TRBV14|TRBJ1-1|.
CASSQAGQGNTEAFF
>TRBV4-3|TRBJ1-2|.
CASSQGTGGVYGYTF
>TRBV5-4|TRBJ1-4|.
CASSRDTSNEKLFF
>TRBV6-1|TRBJ2-7|.
CASSEHSYEQYF
>TRBV7-9|TRBJ1-4|.
CASSLGRANEKLFF
>TRBV6-5|TRBJ2-7|once
CASSYRRGRLPYEQYF
>TRBV25-1|TRBJ1-4|once
CASGVTTNEKLFF
>TRBV7-9|TRBJ1-5|.
CASSLVGGDGQPQHF
>TRBV5-8|TRBJ1-2|.
CASSLAGTNMQGYTF
>TRBV24-1|TRBJ2-7|.
CATSSHTYEQYF
>TRBV6-4|TRBJ1-2|.
CASSRWGGLSLQYGYTF
>TRBV19|TRBJ2-3|.
CASSLTRGSTDTQYF
>TRBV5-4|TRBJ1-2|.
CASSKGQAPDYGYTF
>TRBV6-2/TRBV6-3|TRBJ1-2|.
CASSYATDRVSQANYGYTF
>TRBV3-1/TRBV3-2|TRBJ1-6|.
CASSEGQSINSPLHF
>TRBV7-9|TRBJ2-7|.
CASSLSAGFFYEQYF
>TRBV6-4|TRBJ2-2|.
CASSQYSGHGELFF
>TRBV7-2|TRBJ2-7|.
CASSLNGGSEEQYF
>TRBV11-3|TRBJ2-3|.
CASSQGTSRGADTQYF
>TRBV14|TRBJ2-5|.
CASSQSANGRGQTQYF
>TRBV5-1|TRBJ2-5|.
CASSSSGSPQETQYF
>TRBV18|TRBJ1-1|.
CASSQGQMNTEAFF
>TRBV18|TRBJ1-2|.
CASSPDPLGGYTF
>TRBV12-1|TRBJ2-7|once
CASSFIPSGRYEQYF
>TRBV5-1|TRBJ1-3|.
CASSLGAPGNTIYF
>TRBV4-3|TRBJ2-4|.
CASSQDYGLAENIQYF
>TRBV19|TRBJ1-3|.
CASRLSSGNTIYF
>TRBV5-5|TRBJ1-5|.
CASKKGMTGGNQPQHF
>TRBV24-1|TRBJ1-2|.
CATSAPDRTDSYTF
>TRBV7-2|TRBJ2-1|.
CASSLPGLASNEQFF
>TRBV25-1|TRBJ2-3|.
CASSAAVSTDTQYF
>TRBV15|TRBJ2-1|.
CATSRGGASGINEQFF
>TRBV7-7|TRBJ2-2|.
CASSLGPRLASGELFF
>TRBV9|TRBJ2-3|.
CASSAGLAGDTQYF
>TRBV14|TRBJ2-1|once
CASSPRKSRLEQFF
>TRBV27|TRBJ2-7|.
CASSSPGTGDNEQYF
>TRBV21-1|TRBJ1-3|.
CASSKGAQGALSGNTIYF
>TRBV18|TRBJ1-1|.
CASSLLTANTEAFF
>TRBV7-9|TRBJ2-3|.
CASSSCEVVRTDTQYF
>TRBV5-4|TRBJ2-2|.
CASSLRTSGNTGELFF
>TRBV7-2|TRBJ1-2|.
CASSPRTGEYGYTF
>TRBV10-3|TRBJ1-2|.
CAISGGADRSYGYTF
>TRBV13|TRBJ1-2|once
CASSLGAGAGGYTF
>TRBV18|TRBJ1-2|.
CASSPGTDYGYTF
>TRBV3-1/TRBV3-2|TRBJ1-1|.
CASSQGLIQGWDTEAFF
>TRBV6-2/TRBV6-3|TRBJ1-3|.
CASSSRQGYGNTIYF
>TRBV4-2|TRBJ2-7|.
CASSPDRTSGSEQYF
>TRBV24-1|TRBJ1-1|.
CATRGEENTEAFF
>TRBV3-1/TRBV3-2|TRBJ1-2|.
CASSQTGVESSGYTF
>TRBV11-3|TRBJ2-7|few
CASSLVGAAYEQYF
>TRBV7-2|TRBJ2-3|.
CASSLDAGGSTDTQYF
>TRBV15|TRBJ2-5|.
CATSRREAQETQYF
>TRBV4-3|TRBJ2-2|.
CASSQGTPGELFF
>TRBV19|TRBJ1-5|.
CASRRDRGGLSNQPQHF
>TRBV3-1/TRBV3-2|TRBJ2-4|.
CASSQAPGPKNIQYF